The 5 T cell receptor beta chains in this list originate from one sample, sequenced in a study of blood T cell repertoires in COVID-19 (dated by TCRdb to about 2020). The protocol used for the library was the immunoSEQ multiplex PCR assay. TCRdb retrieved this table from immuneACCESS and kept in-frame rearrangements only. Not all clones are present; in checked studies, unresolved V genes account for under half, and no reason is known for the remainder. The sample table records about 110,000 clones; roughly 84% of these occur just once. 7.9% of the sample is in the top ten clones. Sequencing was performed on peripheral blood. The source of these receptors is a woman of 80 years or more with active or convalescent COVID-19.

The J gene is TRBJ1-2, the V gene TRBV5-6; weak D call: TRBD1 (6 bases). V gave up 3 bases and J gave up 8 bases, with 14 bases separating them. Looked up from germline, CDR1 is SGHDT and CDR2 is YYEEEE. CDR3 length: 13 residues. CDR3 in amino acids: CASSWDRRGGYTF. The DNA of the CDR3 is TGTGCCAGCAGCTGGGACCGCAGGGGAGGCTACACCTTC.

The chain combines TRBV3-1 (or the pseudogene TRBV3-2) with TRBJ2-1; D gene ambiguous. With 5 bases removed from V and 0 bases from J, the gap between germline ends came to 11 bases. Germline values: CDR1 LGHDT, CDR2 YNNKEL (reference sequence). This CDR3 is built from 15 residues. For the CDR3, the DNA is TGTGCCAGCAGCTCCGTCCTGAGCTCCTACAATGAGCAGTTCTTC. Translating it yields CASSSVLSSYNEQFF.

The chain uses TRBV5-6 and TRBJ2-1, with TRBD1 matching over 9 bases. The CDR3 extends over 15 amino acids. Germline V gene sequence: CDR1 SGHDT, CDR2 YYEEEE. The V gene end was trimmed by 2 bases and the J gene end by 10 bases; junction bases not matched to a gene: 10. This CDR3 is CASSLVGQGPAEQFF. In DNA form, the CDR3 reads TGTGCCAGCAGCTTAGTTGGACAGGGGCCAGCAGAGCAGTTCTTC.

This chain uses TRBV6-5 with TRBJ1-2; D is unresolved. Germline-derived CDR1 and CDR2 are MNHEY and SVGAGI. Trimming pared 9 bases from V and 1 base from J, leaving 9 bases between. The CDR3 runs to 12 residues. CDR3 residues: CASWYNNYGYTF. The CDR3 nucleotides read TGTGCCAGTTGGTACAATAACTATGGCTACACCTTC.

V and J are TRBV28 and TRBJ2-1, with TRBD1 as a possible D gene (6 bases). Germline-derived CDR1 and CDR2 are MDHEN and SYDVKM. The germline V and J ends were trimmed by 2 bases and 9 bases, with 14 bases remaining between them. This CDR3 is built from 14 residues. Here the CDR3 reads CASSLLEGEIEQFF. CDR3 bases: TGTGCCAGCAGTTTACTAGAGGGGGAGATTGAGCAGTTCTTC.